This record looks at one TCR beta chain sequence and its context. Antigen: not known. These data belong to a study of T cell responses to AZD1222 COVID-19 vaccine. The repertoire was sequenced with immunoSEQ multiplex PCR; TCRdb's copy has only in-frame clones and lacks some. The top ten hold 1.5% to 2% of the sample, which has roughly 190,000 clones, roughly nine tenths seen once. Whether given at about 4 or about 12 weeks, second doses were pooled. Study-level points and caveats: Most donors were white British, females outnumbered males, and clonal diversity was possibly underestimated. Repertoire collection took place solely once the T cell response had peaked.

The starting material was peripheral blood, obtained 28 days after the second AZD1222 dose. This clonotype was obtained from an adult who received the AZD1222 COVID-19 vaccine.

The DNA of the CDR3 is TGTGCCAGCAGCTTCCTGACAGGGAGGAACACTGAAGCTTTCTTT. This sequence encodes CASSFLTGRNTEAFF. This sequence joins TRBV5-8 and TRBJ1-1, with 7 bases aligning to TRBD1. Per germline, CDR1 SGHTS and CDR2 YDEGEE. With V trimmed by 2 bases and J by 1 base, 5 bases remained unmatched. This CDR3 has 15 residues.